Listed below are T cell receptor beta chains from one sample, sequenced in a study of CD8 T cells in Susac syndrome. Via MiXCR, TCRdb re-called the immunoSEQ multiplex PCR reads, giving one row per CDR3 protein. The sample consists of about 49,000 distinct CDR3 sequences, roughly 93% of them appearing once. The sequencing input was CD8+ T cells from PBMCs. These TCRs come from a human donor in good health. The CDR3 runs from the conserved cysteine through the conserved F or W. Each record gives: D gene, clone size, V gene, J gene, CDR3 protein, CDR3 DNA. The D gene is left open where the match is weak. Size values are once, few and many counts, or a class for expanded clones, and some rows have none.

>TRBD1|.|TRBV7-9|TRBJ1-1
CAIQGDIMNTEAFF
TGTGCCATACAGGGGGATATAATGAACACTGAAGCTTTCTTT
>.|.|TRBV2|TRBJ2-1
CASSGGRRNEQFF
TGTGCCAGCAGTGGGGGGAGGCGGAATGAGCAGTTCTTC
>.|.|TRBV19|TRBJ2-2
CASSPTGNTGELFF
TGTGCCAGTAGCCCGACAGGGAACACCGGGGAGCTGTTTTTT
>TRBD1|.|TRBV4-2|TRBJ2-2
CASSQDGGQGVGGELFF
TGTGCCAGCAGCCAAGATGGCGGACAGGGGGTGGGCGGGGAGCTGTTTTTT
>TRBD1|.|TRBV28|TRBJ2-1
CASNQGASHNEQFF
TGTGCCAGCAACCAGGGGGCAAGTCACAATGAGCAGTTCTTC
>.|.|TRBV4-2|TRBJ2-1
CASSQGSSYNEQFF
TGTGCCAGCAGCCAGGGGTCGTCCTACAATGAGCAGTTCTTC
>TRBD1|.|TRBV29-1|TRBJ1-2
CSVPTGWVAYGYTF
TGCAGCGTCCCGACAGGGTGGGTGGCCTATGGCTACACCTTC
>.|.|TRBV6-4|TRBJ2-3
CASSELADRTAQYF
TGTGCCAGCAGTGAACTAGCCGACAGAACGGCGCAGTATTTT
>.|.|TRBV9|TRBJ1-1
CASSGKGGGTEAFF
TGTGCCAGCAGCGGCAAGGGGGGAGGGACTGAAGCTTTCTTT
>TRBD1|.|TRBV5-6|TRBJ2-3
CASSHAWGQGRDTQYF
TGTGCCAGCAGCCACGCTTGGGGACAGGGGAGAGATACGCAGTATTTT
>TRBD1|.|TRBV27|TRBJ1-1
CASSFRQGRVDGTEAFF
TGTGCCAGCAGTTTCCGACAGGGAAGGGTGGATGGCACTGAAGCTTTCTTT
>.|.|TRBV5-1|TRBJ2-7
CASSPSTGAYEQYF
TGCGCCAGCAGCCCCAGTACAGGCGCCTACGAGCAGTACTTC
>TRBD2|.|TRBV3-1|TRBJ2-5
CASSQDVAGGETQYF
TGTGCCAGCAGCCAAGATGTGGCGGGAGGAGAGACCCAGTACTTC
>.|once|TRBV29-1|TRBJ2-5
CSAWGTRETQYF
TGCAGCGCATGGGGGACACGAGAGACCCAGTACTTC
>TRBD1|.|TRBV4-1|TRBJ2-5
CASSQDPTGEETQYF
TGCGCCAGCAGCCAAGATCCGACAGGGGAAGAGACCCAGTACTTC
>.|.|TRBV2|TRBJ2-6
CASSEALGSGANVLTF
TGTGCCAGCAGTGAAGCGCTGGGCTCTGGGGCCAACGTCCTGACTTTC
>.|.|TRBV29-1|TRBJ2-7
CSVEGVREQYF
TGCAGCGTTGAAGGGGTACGCGAGCAGTACTTC
>.|.|TRBV15|TRBJ2-7
CATSSGKEQYF
TGTGCCACCAGCAGTGGAAAGGAGCAGTACTTC
>.|.|TRBV5-6|TRBJ2-1
CASSPGENEQFF
TGTGCCAGCAGCCCTGGTGAAAATGAGCAGTTCTTC
>.|.|TRBV23-1|TRBJ1-2
CASSQSVAPAEANYGYTF
TGCGCCAGCAGTCAATCGGTTGCACCCGCGGAGGCTAACTATGGCTACACCTTC
>.|.|TRBV13|TRBJ2-2
CASTFKNTGELFF
TGTGCCAGCACCTTTAAGAACACCGGGGAGCTGTTTTTT
>.|.|TRBV29-1|TRBJ2-3
CSVEGGSTSTDTQYF
TGCAGCGTTGAAGGGGGTTCCACCAGCACAGATACGCAGTATTTT
>TRBD2|.|TRBV29-1|TRBJ2-1
CSVDVWEGPVNEQFF
TGCAGCGTTGATGTATGGGAGGGCCCGGTCAATGAGCAGTTCTTC
>.|.|TRBV5-4|TRBJ2-5
CASSLHEAETQYF
TGTGCCAGCAGCTTGCACGAGGCAGAGACCCAGTACTTC
>.|.|TRBV5-6|TRBJ2-2
CASSLAALVNTGELFF
TGTGCCAGCAGCTTGGCCGCACTGGTGAACACCGGGGAGCTGTTTTTT
>.|once|TRBV5-5|TRBJ2-1
CASSGQDNSYNEQFF
TGTGCCAGCAGCGGGCAGGATAACTCCTACAATGAGCAGTTCTTC
>.|.|TRBV2|TRBJ1-1
CASKVLNTEAFF
TGTGCCAGCAAAGTACTGAACACTGAAGCTTTCTTT
>.|once|TRBV18|TRBJ1-4
CASSPRGDEKLFF
TGTGCCAGCTCACCACGGGGGGATGAAAAACTGTTTTTT
>.|.|TRBV3-1|TRBJ2-7
CASSQDAGVEQYF
TGTGCCAGCAGCCAAGATGCAGGGGTCGAGCAGTACTTC
>.|.|TRBV3-1|TRBJ2-3
CASQPPNTDTQYF
TGTGCCAGCCAACCACCCAACACAGATACGCAGTATTTT
>.|.|TRBV4-1|TRBJ2-2
CASSQVSGSLTGELFF
TGCGCCAGCAGCCAAGTCTCGGGATCTCTAACCGGGGAGCTGTTTTTT
>.|.|TRBV20-1|TRBJ2-2
CSAIPYSMGSANTGELFF
TGCAGTGCTATCCCATATTCCATGGGGTCCGCGAACACCGGGGAGCTGTTTTTT
>.|few|TRBV7-9|TRBJ2-7
CASSSGKSYEQYF
TGTGCCAGCAGCTCCGGGAAGAGCTACGAGCAGTACTTC
>.|.|TRBV28|TRBJ2-7
CASSWLSYEQYF
TGTGCCAGCAGTTGGCTCTCCTACGAGCAGTACTTC
>TRBD2|.|TRBV18|TRBJ2-3
CASSPPWTSGRARTDTQYF
TGTGCCAGCTCACCACCATGGACTAGCGGGAGGGCCCGCACAGATACGCAGTATTTT
>.|.|TRBV4-1|TRBJ2-3
CASSQVPGASDTQYF
TGCGCCAGCAGCCAAGTCCCGGGGGCATCAGATACGCAGTATTTT
>TRBD2|.|TRBV30|TRBJ2-7
CAWTLLAGGDREQYF
TGTGCCTGGACTCTACTGGCGGGAGGGGATCGGGAGCAGTACTTC
>.|few|TRBV2|TRBJ2-7
CASSELRGPEQYF
TGTGCCAGCAGTGAATTACGCGGTCCCGAGCAGTACTTC
>.|.|TRBV11-2|TRBJ2-5
CASSLDRLGSQETQYF
TGTGCCAGCAGCTTAGATCGGTTGGGCAGCCAAGAGACCCAGTACTTC
>.|few|TRBV7-9|TRBJ2-7
CATRGNEQYF
TGTGCCACCAGGGGTAACGAGCAGTACTTC
>.|.|TRBV12-3/TRBV12-4|TRBJ2-3
CASRTFRDTQYF
TGTGCCAGCAGAACCTTTCGGGATACGCAGTATTTT
>.|.|TRBV18|TRBJ1-1
CASSPDTSTEAFF
TGTGCCAGCTCACCCGACACGAGCACTGAAGCTTTCTTT
>.|.|TRBV2|TRBJ2-7
CASSEERITYEQYF
TGTGCCAGCAGTGAAGAACGGATTACCTACGAGCAGTACTTC
>TRBD1|once|TRBV3-1|TRBJ1-1
CASSFQTGKNTEAFF
TGTGCCAGCAGCTTTCAGACAGGGAAGAACACTGAAGCTTTCTTT
>.|.|TRBV6-6|TRBJ2-5
CASSYSGFQETQYF
TGTGCCAGCAGTTACTCGGGTTTTCAAGAGACCCAGTACTTC
>TRBD1|.|TRBV13|TRBJ1-1
CASSARGSRGQAASRDTEAFF
TGTGCCAGCAGCGCCAGGGGGTCCCGGGGGCAGGCCGCAAGTAGGGACACTGAAGCTTTCTTT
>.|.|TRBV5-1|TRBJ1-1
CASGGPEGGTEAFF
TGCGCCAGCGGAGGCCCTGAGGGAGGAACTGAAGCTTTCTTT
>.|.|TRBV20-1|TRBJ2-5
CSASVPRATSLQETQYF
TGCAGTGCTAGTGTCCCGCGGGCGACGTCGCTCCAAGAGACCCAGTACTTC